The following is a T cell receptor beta chain sequence with its context. The target antigen is unknown. All of the donors were Caucasians in good health. TCRdb re-called the 5' RACE reads with MiXCR, one entry per CDR3 protein. The sample has approximately 260,000 distinct CDR3 sequences, about 14% seen once. Germline assignment: CDR1 KGHSH and CDR2 LQKENI. Trimming shortened V by 3 bases and J by 8 bases, and 10 bases separated the two germline ends. CDR3 length: 12 amino acids. The source of the sample is a study of identical twins. Study-level points and caveats: Out-of-frame beta sequences exhibited a weaker degree of excess twin sharing. High-abundance cord blood beta clonotypes had fewer insertions; memory repertoires showed none.

This TCR derives from a woman aged 18-30 years in good health. The V call is TRBV18, the J call TRBJ2-5; no definite D call. The sequenced sample was memory (CD45RO+) T cells sorted from blood. The CDR3 DNA reads TGTGCCAGCTCACCGGAAAGAGCAACCCAGTACTTC. This gives the protein CASSPERATQYF.